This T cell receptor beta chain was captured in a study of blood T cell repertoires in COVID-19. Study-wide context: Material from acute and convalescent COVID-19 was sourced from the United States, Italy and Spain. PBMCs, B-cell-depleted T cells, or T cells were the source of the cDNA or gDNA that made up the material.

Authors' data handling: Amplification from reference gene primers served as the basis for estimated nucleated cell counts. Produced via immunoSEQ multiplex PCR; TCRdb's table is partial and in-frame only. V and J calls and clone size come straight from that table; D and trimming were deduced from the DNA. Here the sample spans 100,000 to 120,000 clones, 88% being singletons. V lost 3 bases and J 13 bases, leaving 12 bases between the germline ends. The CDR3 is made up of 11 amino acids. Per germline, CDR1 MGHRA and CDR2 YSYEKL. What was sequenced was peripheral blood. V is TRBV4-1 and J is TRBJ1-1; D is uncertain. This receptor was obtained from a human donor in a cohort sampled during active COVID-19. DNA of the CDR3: TGCGCCAGCAGCCAGGGAGGTGGGAGTTTCTTT. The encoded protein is CASSQGGGSFF.